This is a list of T cell receptor beta chains from one sample in a study of T-cell reconstitution after alpha-beta-depleted transplantation in children. TCRdb itself ran the PCR reads through MiXCR, one entry per CDR3 protein. The sample gives a few hundred thousand distinct CDR3 sequences, around 13% of which show up once; 2.2% is in the top ten. The sequences come from PBMCs, mostly from graft donor cells, collected 360 days after TCRalphabeta/CD19-depleted stem cell transplant. All receptors derive from a male patient under 18 who had a stem cell transplant for acute myeloid leukemia, so the T cells may come from the graft donor. Each CDR3 is given with its conserved first and last residue. A D gene is named only where the DNA matches it firmly. Clone size is stated in some rows and not others, as once, few, many or a class when expanded.

V gene	D gene	clone size	J gene	CDR3 DNA	CDR3 protein
TRBV5-1	TRBD2	NA	TRBJ2-7	TGCGCCAGCAGCTCCTTGACTAGCGGGACATACGAGCAGTACTTC	CASSSLTSGTYEQYF
TRBV12-3/TRBV12-4	NA	NA	TRBJ2-7	TGTGCCAGCAGTCCCGGGACGGCGGCCTCCTACGAGCAGTACTTC	CASSPGTAASYEQYF
TRBV20-1	TRBD1	few	TRBJ2-7	TGCAGTGCTTACTCGAGGACAGGGGTTGGGTACGAGCAGTACTTC	CSAYSRTGVGYEQYF
TRBV7-3	NA	NA	TRBJ2-3	TGTGCCAGCAGCTTAGTCCGATACGGAGCGCAGTATTTT	CASSLVRYGAQYF
TRBV29-1	NA	many	TRBJ1-1	TGCAGCTTGGGGGATGCGCGAAGGACTGAAGCTTTCTTT	CSLGDARRTEAFF
TRBV9	NA	NA	TRBJ2-1	TGTGCCAGCAGCGTAGAGAGTAGCAACAATGAGCAGTTCTTC	CASSVESSNNEQFF
TRBV20-1	NA	NA	TRBJ2-5	TGCAGTGCTAGAGGTGGGGCCCAGTACTTC	CSARGGAQYF
TRBV18	TRBD2	many	TRBJ2-1	TGTGCCAGCTCACCTACTCAGACTAGCGGGAGTGGTACTGAGCAGTTCTTC	CASSPTQTSGSGTEQFF
TRBV28	NA	many	TRBJ2-2	TGTGCCAGCACTGCAAGGTGGACACTTGGGAACACCGGGGAGCTGTTTTTT	CASTARWTLGNTGELFF
TRBV6-2/TRBV6-3	NA	NA	TRBJ1-6	TGTGCCAGCAGTTCCCCGGATCTTTTGAATTCACCCCTCCACTTT	CASSSPDLLNSPLHF
TRBV20-1	NA	NA	TRBJ2-7	TGCAGTGCTAGGCCAGGACTACTCTCCTACGAGCAGTACTTC	CSARPGLLSYEQYF
TRBV5-1	NA	few	TRBJ1-1	TGCGCCAGCAGCCGTGACCTTCGGGGGCCGGACACTGAAGCTTTCTTT	CASSRDLRGPDTEAFF